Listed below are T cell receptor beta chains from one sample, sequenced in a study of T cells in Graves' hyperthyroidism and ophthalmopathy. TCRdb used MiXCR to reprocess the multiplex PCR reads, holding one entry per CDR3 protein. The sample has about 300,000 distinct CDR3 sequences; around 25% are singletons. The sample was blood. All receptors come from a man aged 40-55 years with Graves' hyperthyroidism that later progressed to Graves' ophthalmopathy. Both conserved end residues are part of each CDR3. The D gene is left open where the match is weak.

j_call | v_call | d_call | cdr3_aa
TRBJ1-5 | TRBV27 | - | CASSLSRSTGEYSNQPQHF
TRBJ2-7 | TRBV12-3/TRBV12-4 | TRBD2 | CASSYGTSAVQYF
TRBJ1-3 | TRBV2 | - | CASKIQVSGNTIYF
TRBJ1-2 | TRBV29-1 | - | CSVEDPGYGYTF
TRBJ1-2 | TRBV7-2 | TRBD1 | CASSFRQGLSYGYTF
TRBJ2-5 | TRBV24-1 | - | CATSDPRNRQETQYF
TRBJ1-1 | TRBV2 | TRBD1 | CASSDNRGAFF
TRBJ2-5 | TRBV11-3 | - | CASSSQGARETQYF
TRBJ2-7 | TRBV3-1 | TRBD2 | CASSPIRLAGGGEQYF
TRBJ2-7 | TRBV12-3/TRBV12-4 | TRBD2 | CASSPSGTKIAYEQYF
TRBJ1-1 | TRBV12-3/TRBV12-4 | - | CASSLGARYSWSTEAFF
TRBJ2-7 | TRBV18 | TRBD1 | CASSPVLGTGLFEQYF
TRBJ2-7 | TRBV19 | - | CASSSGRRYEQYF
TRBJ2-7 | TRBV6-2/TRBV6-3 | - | CASSTMGEQYF
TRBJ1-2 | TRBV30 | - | CAWREYGYTF
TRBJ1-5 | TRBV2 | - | CASSEGRGDQPQHF
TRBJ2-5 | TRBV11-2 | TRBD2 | CASSHPGRVQETQYF
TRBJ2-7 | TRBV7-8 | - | CASSWTGTWTYEQYF
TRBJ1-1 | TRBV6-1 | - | CASSALGDGGHYTEAFF
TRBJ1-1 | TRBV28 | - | CASTRQVAEAFF
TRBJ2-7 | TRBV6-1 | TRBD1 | CASSETGTGGSRQYF
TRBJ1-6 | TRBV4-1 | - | CASSQDDRSNSPLHF
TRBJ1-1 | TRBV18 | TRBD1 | CASSPPGSAGTGNTEAFF
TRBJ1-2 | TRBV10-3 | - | CAISSTTLGVNYGYTF
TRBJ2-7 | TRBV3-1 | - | CASSQTGQIDYEQYF
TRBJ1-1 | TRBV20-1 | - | CSASGTEAFF
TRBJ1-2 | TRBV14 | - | CASSQTGWRYGYTF
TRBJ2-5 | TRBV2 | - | CASRQGLVQETQYF
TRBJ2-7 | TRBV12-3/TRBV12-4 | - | CASSLGGTAVNF
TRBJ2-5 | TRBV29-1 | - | CSAEGWETQYF
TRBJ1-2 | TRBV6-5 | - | CVSGGDNYGYTF
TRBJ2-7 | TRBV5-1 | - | CASSSPSGRYEQYF
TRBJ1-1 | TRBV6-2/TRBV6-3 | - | CASSLVGRTEAFF
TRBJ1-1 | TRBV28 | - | CASRPSGGRPEAFF
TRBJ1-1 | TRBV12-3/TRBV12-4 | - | CASSNGGYTEAFF
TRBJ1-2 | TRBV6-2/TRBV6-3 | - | CASRLTPDYGYTF
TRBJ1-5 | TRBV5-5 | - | CASGLNSNQPQHF
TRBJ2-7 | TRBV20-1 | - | CSAGASGRHYEQYF